What follows are 2 T cell receptor beta chains derived from one specimen sequenced in a study of Graves' ophthalmopathy and Graves' hyperthyroidism. RNA transcripts provided the template for amplifying TCR beta CDR3 regions. An initial RT-PCR round employing HTBI primers preceded a second-round multiplex PCR. From the multiplex PCR reads, TCRdb called clonotypes with MiXCR, one entry per CDR3 protein. The data hold about 740,000 distinct CDR3 sequences, with 35% to 50% observed a single time. Material for sequencing was peripheral blood. These receptors originate from an adult man with Graves' ophthalmopathy.

This clonotype was observed many times. The V gene is TRBV24-1, the J gene TRBJ1-3, with a tentative D call TRBD1 (5 bases). V was cut by 2 bases and J by 3 bases, with 16 bases left in between. Germline CDR1 and CDR2: KGHDR and SFDVKD. The CDR3 has 17 residues. Here the CDR3 reads CATSDSGQKTVGNTIYF. The CDR3 coding sequence is TGTGCCACCAGTGATTCGGGCCAGAAGACAGTTGGAAACACCATATATTTT.

This clonotype has ten or more counts. The chain couples TRBV2 to TRBJ1-1; D is possibly TRBD1 (6 bases). V lost 4 bases and J 0 bases, leaving 9 bases between the germline ends. The CDR3 totals 14 residues. Germline CDR1 and CDR2: SNHLY and FYNNEI. CDR3 sequence: CASSAGQMNTEAFF. The CDR3 nucleotides read TGTGCCAGCAGTGCTGGACAGATGAACACTGAAGCTTTCTTT.